This TCR beta chain derives from a study of CD8+CD57+ T cells in acquired aplastic anemia. In its sample, this clonotype was seen once. The template used for profiling TCR beta VDJ and CDR3 was genomic DNA. TCRdb re-derived calls from the reads in MiXCR, one entry per CDR3 protein. In the table there are roughly 500,000 distinct CDR3 sequences, around a third of which are singletons. V was cut by 0 bases and J by 0 bases, with 15 bases left in between. Germline values: CDR1 WNHNN, CDR2 SYGVQD (reference sequence). CDR3 length equals 19 residues. The sequenced patients had an expansion of CD8+CD57+ cells seen by flow cytometry.

The chain joins TRBV10-1 to TRBJ2-6; D might be TRBD1 (7 bases). This TCR came from a human donor with aplastic anemia. Sequencing used sorted CD4+, CD8+, or CD8+CD57+ T cells (not recorded which) from PBMCs. CDR3 sequence reads: CASSESRGTESSGANVLTF. The CDR3 region has the DNA TGCGCCAGCAGTGAGTCCCGCGGGACAGAAAGCTCTGGGGCCAACGTCCTGACTTTC.